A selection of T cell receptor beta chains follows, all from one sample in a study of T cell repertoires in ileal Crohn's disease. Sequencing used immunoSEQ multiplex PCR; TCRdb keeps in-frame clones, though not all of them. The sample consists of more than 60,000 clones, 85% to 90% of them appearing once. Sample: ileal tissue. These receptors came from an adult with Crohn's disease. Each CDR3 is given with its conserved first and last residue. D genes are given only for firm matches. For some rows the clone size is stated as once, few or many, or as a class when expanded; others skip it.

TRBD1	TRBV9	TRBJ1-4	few	CASSQGQSSFEKLFF	TGTGCCAGCAGTCAGGGACAGTCCTCTTTTGAAAAACTGTTTTTT
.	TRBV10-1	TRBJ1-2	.	CASSANYGYTF	TGCGCCAGCAGCGCTAACTATGGCTACACCTTC
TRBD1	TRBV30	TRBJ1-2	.	CAYQTGGRSGYTF	TGTGCCTATCAGACAGGGGGCAGGAGTGGCTACACCTTC
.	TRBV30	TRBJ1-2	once	CAWSGNRVSGYTF	TGTGCCTGGAGTGGGAACAGGGTGAGCGGCTACACCTTC
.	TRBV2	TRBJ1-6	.	CASSELQGGSPLHF	TGTGCCAGCAGTGAATTGCAGGGTGGCTCACCCCTCCACTTT
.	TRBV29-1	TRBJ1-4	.	CSAISRDSNEKLFF	TGCAGCGCCATTTCGAGGGACTCTAATGAAAAACTGTTTTTT
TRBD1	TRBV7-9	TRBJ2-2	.	CASTPTGTAVYTGELFF	TGTGCCAGCACCCCCACCGGGACAGCCGTTTACACCGGGGAGCTGTTTTTT
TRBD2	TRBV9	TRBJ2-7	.	CASSSGMQTYEQYF	TGTGCCAGCAGTAGCGGGATGCAGACCTACGAGCAGTACTTC
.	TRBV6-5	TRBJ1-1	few	CASSYRTEAFF	TGTGCCAGCAGTTACCGGACTGAAGCTTTCTTT
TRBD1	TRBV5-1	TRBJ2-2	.	CASNPRDSANTGELFF	TGCGCCAGCAACCCTCGGGACAGCGCGAACACCGGGGAGCTGTTTTTT
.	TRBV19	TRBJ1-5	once	CASSSPTGNQPQHF	TGTGCCAGTAGTAGCCCTACGGGCAATCAGCCCCAGCATTTT
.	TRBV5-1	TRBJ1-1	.	CASSPDPGSVNTEAFF	TGCGCCAGCAGCCCGGACCCGGGGAGCGTGAACACTGAAGCTTTCTTT
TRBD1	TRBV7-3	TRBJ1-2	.	CASSLRGDRVRNGYTF	TGTGCCAGCAGCTTAAGAGGGGACAGGGTTAGGAATGGCTACACCTTC
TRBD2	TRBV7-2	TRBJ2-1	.	CASSAAGGINEQFF	TGTGCCAGCAGCGCAGCGGGAGGGATAAATGAGCAGTTCTTC
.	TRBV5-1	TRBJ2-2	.	CASSLRTANTGELFF	TGCGCCAGCAGCTTGCGGACAGCGAACACCGGGGAGCTGTTTTTT
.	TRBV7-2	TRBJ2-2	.	CASSVDGGLGGELFF	TGTGCCAGCAGCGTAGATGGCGGGTTGGGCGGGGAGCTGTTTTTT
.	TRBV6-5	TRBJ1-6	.	CASRPTARSPLHF	TGTGCCAGCAGGCCGACAGCTCGGTCACCCCTCCACTTT
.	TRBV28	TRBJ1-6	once	CASNGRDSPLHF	TGTGCCAGCAACGGGAGGGATTCACCCCTCCACTTT
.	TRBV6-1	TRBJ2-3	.	CASRQPGLPGQYF	TGTGCCAGCAGGCAGCCGGGACTTCCCGGGCAGTATTTT
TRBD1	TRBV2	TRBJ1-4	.	CASSYMTGKEKLFF	TGTGCCAGCAGTTACATGACAGGGAAGGAAAAACTGTTTTTT
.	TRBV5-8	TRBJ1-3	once	CASSVTHTIYF	TGTGCCAGCAGTGTCACTCACACCATATATTTT
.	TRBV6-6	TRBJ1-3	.	CASRKRSWERRNTIYF	TGTGCCAGCAGAAAAAGGTCGTGGGAGCGTCGAAACACCATATATTTT
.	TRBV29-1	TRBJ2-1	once	CSVEGRDLNEQFF	TGCAGCGTTGAAGGGCGGGACCTTAATGAGCAGTTCTTC
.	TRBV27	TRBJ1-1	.	CASSGGDTEAFF	TGTGCCAGCAGTGGAGGGGACACTGAAGCTTTCTTT
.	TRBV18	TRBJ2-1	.	CASSPRLVRDNEQFF	TGTGCCAGCTCACCTCGACTAGTTAGAGACAATGAGCAGTTCTTC